This paragraph reports one TCR beta chain. A few counts support this clonotype. Its antigen specificity is not known. Base qualities are not provided; no much larger clone lies one nucleotide away. Preparation of the library involved RACE. The run used a NextSeq 500. During library preparation, unique molecular identifiers were attached to individual cDNA molecules so that TCRs could be counted in a quantitative, reproducible way. For every blood RNA sample, sequencing covered both the TCR alpha and TCR beta chains. On the authors' methods: A median of around 96,000 TCRs per sample was observed, with a range of roughly 20,000 to 750,000. V, J and CDR3 annotation of the TCR reads was carried out using the Decombinator software suite. For PS versus PT1 abundance plots, all samples were subsampled to the same number of TCRs (28,000). TCRs were defined as expanded if absent before sensitization and observed at least eight times at the 2-week time point. TCRdb trimmed the raw reads at Q25, called clones with MiXCR and kept productive beta chains. Every distinct CDR3 protein forms one entry, paired with its most common genes and DNA. TCRdb, rather than the study authors, made the V and J calls. This sample comprises roughly 72,000 distinct CDR3 sequences, about 9.3% of them detected only once. Around 1.5% of the sample is in the top ten clones.

The label giving this sample's time point can be read as: patch test 1, 2 weeks after DPC sensitization. The treatment or condition label on this specimen signifies: therapeutic diphenylcyclopropenone sensitization with weekly scalp DPC. At every patch-test visit, the blood draw took place before the patch test was put on. Eligible patients were aged 18 to 70, diagnosed with alopecia, deemed suitable for DPC therapy, and excluded if pregnant. Total RNA was extracted from unfractionated whole blood that had been collected in Tempus Blood RNA tubes. V lost 5 bases and J lost 7 bases, and the count of bases not matched to a germline gene is 7. The CDR3 numbers 15 residues from cysteine through phenylalanine. The DNA shown is the 45-base CDR3, in frame from base 1. CDR1 SGHAT and CDR2 FQNNGV were looked up in the germline V gene. These data are taken from a study of human T cells and chemical hapten exposure (dated by TCRdb to the early 2020s). Regarding the study in general: For sensitization, 2% DPC in acetone was applied to a roughly 2 cm by roughly 2 cm area of upper inner arm skin. Blood was sampled from patients pre-sensitization (week 0) and at 2, 6 and about 24 weeks after DPC sensitization. Patch tests used Finn chambers with 0.01% DPC on the upper back, scored after 6 days by International Contact Dermatitis Research Group standards. Libraries were pooled for sequencing, and per-sample TCR yields varied mainly because of small differences in library volumes within the pool. For TCR sequencing, blood came from about 29 alopecia patients at anywhere from one to four time points (pre-sensitization, 2, 6 and 24 weeks). Peripheral blood TCR repertoire changes were tracked in vivo in alopecia patients during primary and secondary sensitization to the hapten diphenylcyclopropenone (DPC). Alopecia areata with under or over 50% scalp involvement, alopecia totalis and alopecia universalis were represented in the patient cohort, which was mostly female. Throughout the study period of around 25 weeks, patients also received therapeutic DPC doses to the scalp every week.

General conclusions and limits of the study: No change with DPC sensitization was found in the number of TCRs above 1 in 1000 frequency, and no evidence of global repertoire structure alterations was found. Patch test score correlated positively with the number of PT1 expanded TCRs, reaching significance at thresholds 8, 16 and 32 but not at 4. Compared with pre-sensitization or healthy control sets, expanded TCRs formed significantly more large CDR3 similarity clusters, which is consistent with antigen-driven responses. Repeated subsampling changed both the strength of the expansion versus patch-test correlation and the threshold at which the correlation became significant. Because all patients had alopecia, a presumed autoimmune disease, the immune response of the patients might differ from that of healthy individuals.

This clonotype originated in a woman in her 50s with alopecia areata. Some clones in this sample may be carry-over from other donors' samples. The receptor chain draws on TRBV11-2 and TRBJ2-2; TRBD2 aligns with 10 central bases. The source was whole blood, collected in connection with sensitization to the hapten diphenylcyclopropenone (DPC). In nucleotide form, the sequence is TGTGCCAGCAGCAAGGGACTAGCGACATACGGGGAGCTGTTTTTT. The resulting protein is CASSKGLATYGELFF.